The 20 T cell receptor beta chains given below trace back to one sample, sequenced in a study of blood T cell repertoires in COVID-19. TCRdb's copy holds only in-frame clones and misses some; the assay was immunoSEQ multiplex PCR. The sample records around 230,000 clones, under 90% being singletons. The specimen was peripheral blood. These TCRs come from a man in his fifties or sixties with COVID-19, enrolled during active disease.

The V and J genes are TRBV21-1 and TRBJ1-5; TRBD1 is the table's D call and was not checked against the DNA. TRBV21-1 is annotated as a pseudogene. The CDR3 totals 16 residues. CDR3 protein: CASVPGQGYSNQPQHF. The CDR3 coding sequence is TGTGCCAGCGTCCCGGGACAGGGATATAGCAATCAGCCCCAGCATTTT.

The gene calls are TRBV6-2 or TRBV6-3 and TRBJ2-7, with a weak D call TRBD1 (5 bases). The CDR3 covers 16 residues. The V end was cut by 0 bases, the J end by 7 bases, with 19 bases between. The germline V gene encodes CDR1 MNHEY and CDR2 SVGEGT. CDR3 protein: CASSYSPGRVIEEQYF. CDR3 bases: TGTGCCAGCAGTTACTCGCCCGGCAGGGTTATTGAAGAGCAGTACTTC.

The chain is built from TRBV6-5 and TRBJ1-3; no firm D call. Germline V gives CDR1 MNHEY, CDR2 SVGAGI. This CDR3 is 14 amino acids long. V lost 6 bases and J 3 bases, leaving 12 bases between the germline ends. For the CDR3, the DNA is TGTGCCAGCAGATCGGGAGAGTTTGGAAACACCATATATTTT. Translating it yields CASRSGEFGNTIYF.

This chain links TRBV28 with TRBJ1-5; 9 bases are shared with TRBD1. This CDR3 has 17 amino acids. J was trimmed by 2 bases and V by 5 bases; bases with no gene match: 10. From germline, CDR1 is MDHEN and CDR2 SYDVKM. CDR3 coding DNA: TGTGCCAGCAGTCGCGGGGACAGGGTGGTTGGCAATCAGCCCCAGCATTTT. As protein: CASSRGDRVVGNQPQHF.

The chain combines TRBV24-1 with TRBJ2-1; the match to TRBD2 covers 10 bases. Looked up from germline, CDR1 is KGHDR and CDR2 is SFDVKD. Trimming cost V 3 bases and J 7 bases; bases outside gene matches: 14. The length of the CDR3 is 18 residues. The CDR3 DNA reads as TGTGCCACCAGTGATACTGCAGGGCGGGGGACTAGCGAGAATGAGCAGTTCTTC. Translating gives CATSDTAGRGTSENEQFF.

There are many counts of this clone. The CDR3 reads CASRRAGGHAYEQYF. CDR3 nucleotide sequence: TGTGCCAGTCGTCGGGCGGGGGGTCATGCCTACGAGCAGTACTTC. The V gene is TRBV19, the J gene TRBJ2-7; 8 nucleotides match TRBD2. Germline trimming cut 8 bases from V and 2 bases from J; bases unmatched to any gene: 11. Germline CDR1 reads LNHDA; CDR2 reads SQIVND (reference sequence). The CDR3 is 15 residues long.

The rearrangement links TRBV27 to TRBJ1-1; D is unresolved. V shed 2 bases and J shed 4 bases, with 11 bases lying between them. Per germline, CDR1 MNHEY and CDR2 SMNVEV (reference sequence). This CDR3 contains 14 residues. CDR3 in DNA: TGTGCCAGCAGTTTAACTCGGAGGGTCACTGAAGCTTTCTTT. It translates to CASSLTRRVTEAFF.

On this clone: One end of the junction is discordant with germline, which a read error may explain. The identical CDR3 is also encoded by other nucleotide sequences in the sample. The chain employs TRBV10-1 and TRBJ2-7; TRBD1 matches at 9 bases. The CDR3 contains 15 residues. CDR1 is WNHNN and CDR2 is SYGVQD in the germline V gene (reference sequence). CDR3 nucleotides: TGCGCCAGCAGTGAGACGGGGACAGGGCGGTACGAACAGTACTTC. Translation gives CASSETGTGRYEQYF.

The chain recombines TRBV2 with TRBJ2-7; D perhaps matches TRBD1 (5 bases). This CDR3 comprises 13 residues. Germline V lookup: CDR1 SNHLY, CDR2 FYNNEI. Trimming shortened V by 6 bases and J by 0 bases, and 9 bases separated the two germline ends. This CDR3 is CASRTETSYEQYF. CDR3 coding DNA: TGTGCCAGCAGGACAGAGACCTCCTACGAGCAGTACTTC. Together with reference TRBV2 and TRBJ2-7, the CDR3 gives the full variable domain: EPEVTQTPSHQVTQMGQEVILRCVPISNHLYFYWYRQILGQKVEFLVSFYNNEISEKSEIFDDQFSVERPDGSNFTLKIRSTKLEDSAMYFCASRTETSYEQYFGPGTRLTVT.

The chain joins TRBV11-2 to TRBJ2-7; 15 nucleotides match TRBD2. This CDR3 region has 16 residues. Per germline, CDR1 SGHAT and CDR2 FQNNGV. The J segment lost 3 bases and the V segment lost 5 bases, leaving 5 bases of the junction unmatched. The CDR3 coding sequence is TGTGCCAGCAGCCCTTTGGGACTAGCGGGAGGCTACGAGCAGTACTTC. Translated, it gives CASSPLGLAGGYEQYF.

In DNA form, the CDR3 reads TGTGCCAGCAGTTTAGGCCGGGGGGATACGCAGTATTTT. Its protein is CASSLGRGDTQYF. The gene calls are TRBV12-3 or TRBV12-4 and TRBJ2-3; weak D call: TRBD2 (6 bases). The V gene lost 1 base and the J gene lost 6 bases, with 8 bases spanning the gap. This CDR3 has 13 amino acids.

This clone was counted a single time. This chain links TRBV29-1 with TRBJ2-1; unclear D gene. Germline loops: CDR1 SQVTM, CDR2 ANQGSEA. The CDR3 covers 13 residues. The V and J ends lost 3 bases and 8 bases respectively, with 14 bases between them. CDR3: CSVEAPNLDEQFF. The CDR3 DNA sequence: TGCAGCGTTGAGGCCCCGAATCTCGATGAGCAGTTCTTC.

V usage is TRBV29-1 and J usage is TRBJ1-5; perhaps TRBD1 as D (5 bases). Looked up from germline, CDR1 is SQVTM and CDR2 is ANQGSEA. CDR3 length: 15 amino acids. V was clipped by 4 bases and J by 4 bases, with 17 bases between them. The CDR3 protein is CSVVGGTGTNQPQHF. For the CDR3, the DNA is TGCAGCGTTGTGGGGGGTACAGGCACGAATCAGCCCCAGCATTTT.

The chain's CDR3 is CASSQDPGRQNEKLFF. The CDR3 DNA sequence: TGCGCCAGCAGCCAAGATCCGGGTAGACAGAATGAAAAACTGTTTTTT. The genes are TRBV4-3 and TRBJ1-4; maybe TRBD1 (5 bases). The CDR3 spans 16 residues. Germline values: CDR1 LGHNA, CDR2 YSLEER. V lost 0 bases, J lost 5 bases, and 13 bases lay in between.

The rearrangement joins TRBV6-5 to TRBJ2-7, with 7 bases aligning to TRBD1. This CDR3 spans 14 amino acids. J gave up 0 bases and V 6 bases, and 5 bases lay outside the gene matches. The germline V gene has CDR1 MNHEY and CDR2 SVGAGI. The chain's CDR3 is CASRMTGLSYEQYF. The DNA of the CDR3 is TGTGCCAGCAGAATGACAGGGCTCTCCTACGAGCAGTACTTC.

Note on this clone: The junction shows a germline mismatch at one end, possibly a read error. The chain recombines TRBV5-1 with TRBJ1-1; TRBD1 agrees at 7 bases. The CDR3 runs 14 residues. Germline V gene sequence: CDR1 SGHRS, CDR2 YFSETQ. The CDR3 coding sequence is TGCGCCAGCAGTTTGGACAGGAGTAACACTGAAGCTTTCTTT. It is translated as CASSLDRSNTEAFF.

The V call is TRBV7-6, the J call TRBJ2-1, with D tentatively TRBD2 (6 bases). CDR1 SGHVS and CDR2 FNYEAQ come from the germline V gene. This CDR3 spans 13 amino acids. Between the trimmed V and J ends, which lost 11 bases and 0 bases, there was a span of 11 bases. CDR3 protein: CASGGSSYNEQFF. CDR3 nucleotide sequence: TGTGCCTCTGGGGGGAGCTCCTACAATGAGCAGTTCTTC.

DNA for the CDR3: TGTGCCAGCAGTTTAGCGCCGGGTCATGGCTACACCTTC. Protein product: CASSLAPGHGYTF. The chain recombines TRBV12-3 or TRBV12-4 with TRBJ1-2; no definite D call. The ends were cut back, 0 bases at V and 6 bases at J, with 8 bases in the middle. The CDR3 contains 13 residues.

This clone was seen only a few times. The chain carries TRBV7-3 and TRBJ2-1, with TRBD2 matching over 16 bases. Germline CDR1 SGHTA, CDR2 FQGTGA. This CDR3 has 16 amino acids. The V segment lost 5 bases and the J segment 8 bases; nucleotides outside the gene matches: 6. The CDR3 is CASSPAGLAGGDEQFF. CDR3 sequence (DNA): TGTGCCAGCAGCCCCGCGGGACTAGCGGGAGGGGATGAGCAGTTCTTC.

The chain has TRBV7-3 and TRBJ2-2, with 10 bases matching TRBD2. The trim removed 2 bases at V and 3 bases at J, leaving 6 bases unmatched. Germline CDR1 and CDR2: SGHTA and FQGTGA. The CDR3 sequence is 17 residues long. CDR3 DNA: TGTGCCAGCAGCTTATTCCCTAGCGGGAGAGACACCGGGGAGCTGTTTTTT. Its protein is CASSLFPSGRDTGELFF.